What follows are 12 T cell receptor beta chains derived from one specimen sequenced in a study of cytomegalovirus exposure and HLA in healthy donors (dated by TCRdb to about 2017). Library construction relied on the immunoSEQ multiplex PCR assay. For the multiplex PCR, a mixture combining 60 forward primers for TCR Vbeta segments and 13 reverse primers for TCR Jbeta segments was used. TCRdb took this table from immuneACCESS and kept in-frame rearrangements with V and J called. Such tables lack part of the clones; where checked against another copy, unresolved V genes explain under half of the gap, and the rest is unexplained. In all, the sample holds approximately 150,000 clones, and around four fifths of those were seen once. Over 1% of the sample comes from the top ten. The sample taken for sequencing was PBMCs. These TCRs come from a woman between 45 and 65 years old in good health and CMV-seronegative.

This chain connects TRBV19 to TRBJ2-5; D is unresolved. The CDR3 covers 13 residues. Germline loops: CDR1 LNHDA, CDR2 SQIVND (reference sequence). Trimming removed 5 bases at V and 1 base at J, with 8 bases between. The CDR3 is CASSVLIQETQYF. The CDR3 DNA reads TGTGCCAGTAGTGTGCTAATCCAAGAGACCCAGTACTTC.

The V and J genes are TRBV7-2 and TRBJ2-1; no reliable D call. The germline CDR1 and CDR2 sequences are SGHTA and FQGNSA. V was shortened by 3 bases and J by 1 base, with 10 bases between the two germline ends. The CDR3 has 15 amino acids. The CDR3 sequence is CASSLAVISYNEQFF. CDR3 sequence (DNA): TGTGCCAGCAGCTTGGCCGTAATATCCTACAATGAGCAGTTCTTC.

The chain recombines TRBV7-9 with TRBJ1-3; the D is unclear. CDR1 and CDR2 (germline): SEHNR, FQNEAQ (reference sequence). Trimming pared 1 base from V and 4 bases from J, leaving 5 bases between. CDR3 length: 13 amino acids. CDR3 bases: TGTGCCAGCAGCTTAGGAGTGGGAAACACCATATATTTT. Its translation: CASSLGVGNTIYF. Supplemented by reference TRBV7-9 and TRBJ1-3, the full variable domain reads DTGVSQNPRHKITKRGQNVTFRCDPISEHNRLYWYRQTLGQGPEFLTYFQNEAQLEKSRLLSDRFSAERPKGSFSTLEIQRTEQGDSAMYLCASSLGVGNTIYFGEGSWLTVV.

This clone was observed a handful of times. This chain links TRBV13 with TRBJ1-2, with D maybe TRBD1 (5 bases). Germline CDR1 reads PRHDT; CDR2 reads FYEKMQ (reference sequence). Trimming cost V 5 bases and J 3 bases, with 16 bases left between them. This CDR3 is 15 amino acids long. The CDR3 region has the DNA TGTGCCAGCAGCCACCGACAGCTTCCGGACTATGGCTACACCTTC. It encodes CASSHRQLPDYGYTF.

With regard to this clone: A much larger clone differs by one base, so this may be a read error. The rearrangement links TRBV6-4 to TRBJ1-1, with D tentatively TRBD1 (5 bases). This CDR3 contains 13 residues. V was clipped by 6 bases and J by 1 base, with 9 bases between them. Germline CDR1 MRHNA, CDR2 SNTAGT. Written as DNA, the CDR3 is TGTGCCAGCAGCCAACAGGAGAACACTGAAGCTTTCTTT. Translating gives CASSQQENTEAFF.

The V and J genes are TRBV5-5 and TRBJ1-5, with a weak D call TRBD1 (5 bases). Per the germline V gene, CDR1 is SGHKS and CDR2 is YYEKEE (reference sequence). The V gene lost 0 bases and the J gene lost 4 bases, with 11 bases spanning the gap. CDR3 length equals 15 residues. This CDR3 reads CASSLATAPNQPQHF. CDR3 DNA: TGTGCCAGCAGCTTGGCGACAGCTCCGAATCAGCCCCAGCATTTT.

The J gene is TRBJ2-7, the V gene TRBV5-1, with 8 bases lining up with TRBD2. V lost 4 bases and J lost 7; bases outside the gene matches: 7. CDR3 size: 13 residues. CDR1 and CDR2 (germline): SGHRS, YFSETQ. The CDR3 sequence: CASSLGGAVEQYF. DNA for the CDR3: TGCGCCAGCAGCCTCGGGGGGGCAGTAGAGCAGTACTTC. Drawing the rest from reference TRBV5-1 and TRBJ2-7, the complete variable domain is KAGVTQTPRYLIKTRGQQVTLSCSPISGHRSVSWYQQTPGQGLQFLFEYFSETQRNKGNFPGRFSGRQFSNSRSEMNVSTLELGDSALYLCASSLGGAVEQYFGPGTRLTVT.

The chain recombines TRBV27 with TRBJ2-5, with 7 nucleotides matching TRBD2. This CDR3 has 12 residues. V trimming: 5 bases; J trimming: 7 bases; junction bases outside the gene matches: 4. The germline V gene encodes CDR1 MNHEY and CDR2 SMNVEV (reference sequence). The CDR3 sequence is CASSATGGTQYF. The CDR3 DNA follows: TGTGCCAGCAGTGCAACGGGAGGGACCCAGTACTTC.

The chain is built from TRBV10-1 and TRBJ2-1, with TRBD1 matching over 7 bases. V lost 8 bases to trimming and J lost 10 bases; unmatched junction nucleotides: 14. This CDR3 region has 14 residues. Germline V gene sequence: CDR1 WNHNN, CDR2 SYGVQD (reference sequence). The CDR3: CASSGQALQGEQFF. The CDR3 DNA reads TGCGCCAGCTCTGGACAGGCGCTTCAAGGAGAGCAGTTCTTC.

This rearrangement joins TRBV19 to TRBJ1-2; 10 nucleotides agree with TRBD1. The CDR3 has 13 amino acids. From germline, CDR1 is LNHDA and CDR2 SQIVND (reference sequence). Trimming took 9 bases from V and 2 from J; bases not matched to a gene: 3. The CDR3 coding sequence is TGTGCCAGCTGGACAGGGGGGAACTATGGCTACACCTTC. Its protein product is CASWTGGNYGYTF.

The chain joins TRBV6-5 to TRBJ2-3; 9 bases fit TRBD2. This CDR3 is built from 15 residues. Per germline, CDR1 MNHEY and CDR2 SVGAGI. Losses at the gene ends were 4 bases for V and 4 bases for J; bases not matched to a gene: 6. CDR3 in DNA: TGTGCCAGCAGTTCCGGCGGGAGGGCCGCAGATACGCAGTATTTT. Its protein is CASSSGGRAADTQYF.

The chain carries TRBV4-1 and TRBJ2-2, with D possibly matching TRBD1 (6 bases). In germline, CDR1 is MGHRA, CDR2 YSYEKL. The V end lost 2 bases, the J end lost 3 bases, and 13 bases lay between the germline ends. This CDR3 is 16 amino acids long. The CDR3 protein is CASSQIPQGYTGELFF. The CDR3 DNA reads TGCGCCAGCAGCCAAATTCCACAGGGATACACCGGGGAGCTGTTTTTT.